These 5 T cell receptor beta chains came from one sample sequenced in a study of spatial heterogeneity in lung cancer. TCRdb re-called the 5' RACE reads through MiXCR, storing one row per CDR3 protein. The data contain tens of thousands of distinct CDR3 sequences, 15% to 25% of them singletons. The time point is: sample taken at primary tumor resection. Without sorting, whole RNA was sequenced from tumor, nontumor lung or frozen PBMC. The sequencing here drew on PBMCs, taken at surgery. All receptors come from a male donor with early-stage non-small cell lung cancer.

Many counts were recorded for this clonotype. The chain uses TRBV20-1 and TRBJ1-4; D is possibly TRBD1 (5 bases). The germline V gene has CDR1 DFQATT and CDR2 SNEGSKA (reference sequence). Trimming pared 5 bases from V and 8 bases from J, leaving 18 bases between. The CDR3 is 14 amino acids. DNA of the CDR3: TGCAGTGCTCCCGAAGTCTCGTGGGGCGAAAAACTGTTTTTT. It yields the protein CSAPEVSWGEKLFF.

This clonotype was counted only a few times. This chain uses TRBV28 with TRBJ2-2; D remains unclear. Germline lookup yields CDR1 MDHEN and CDR2 SYDVKM. Between the trimmed V and J ends, which lost 4 bases and 5 bases, there was a span of 8 bases. CDR3 length: 13 amino acids. CDR3 DNA: TGTGCCAGCAGTTCCCAAGAAACCGGGGAGCTGTTTTTT. Translated: CASSSQETGELFF.

This clonotype was recorded a few times. V gene TRBV7-2 combines with J gene TRBJ2-2; TRBD2 matches 10 bases. The ends lost 1 base at V and 4 bases at J; junction bases unmatched: 6. There are 17 residues in the CDR3. Germline values: CDR1 SGHTA, CDR2 FQGNSA. In nucleotides, the CDR3 is TGTGCCAGCAGCTTAGTGGGGGGACTAGCGTCCACCGGGGAGCTGTTTTTT. This encodes CASSLVGGLASTGELFF.

This chain uses TRBV29-1 with TRBJ2-2; 9 bases match TRBD2. The germline CDR1 and CDR2 sequences are SQVTM and ANQGSEA. The CDR3 runs 14 residues. Trimming cost V 6 bases and J 5 bases; bases outside gene matches: 7. CDR3 amino acids: CSVSRRGGTGELFF. The CDR3 DNA reads TGCAGCGTCTCCCGGCGGGGGGGAACCGGGGAGCTGTTTTTT.

Concerning this clonotype: A read error may produce the germline difference seen at one junction end. This chain uses TRBV6-6 with TRBJ2-7; perhaps TRBD2 as D (5 bases). The CDR3 is made up of 14 amino acids. CDR1 and CDR2 (germline): MNHNY, SVGAGI (reference sequence). In DNA, the CDR3 is TGTGCCAGCCGTGGAAACAGAGGGTCCTCCGAGCAGTACTTC. This gives the protein CASRGNRGSSEQYF.